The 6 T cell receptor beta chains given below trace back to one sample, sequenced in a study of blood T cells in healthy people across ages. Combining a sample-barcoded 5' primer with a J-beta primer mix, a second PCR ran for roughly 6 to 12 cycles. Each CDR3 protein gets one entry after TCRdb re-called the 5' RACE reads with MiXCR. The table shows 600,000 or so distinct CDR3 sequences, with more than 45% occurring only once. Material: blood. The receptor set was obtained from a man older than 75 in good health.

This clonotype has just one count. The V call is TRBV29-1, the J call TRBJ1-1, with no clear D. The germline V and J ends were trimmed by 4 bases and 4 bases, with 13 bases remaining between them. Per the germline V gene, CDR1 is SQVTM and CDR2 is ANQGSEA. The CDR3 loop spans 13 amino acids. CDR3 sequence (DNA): TGCAGCGTTGGGAATACTCTACGCACTGAAGCTTTCTTT. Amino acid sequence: CSVGNTLRTEAFF. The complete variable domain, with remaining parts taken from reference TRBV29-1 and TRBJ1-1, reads SAVISQKPSRDICQRGTSLTIQCQVDSQVTMMFWYRQQPGQSLTLIATANQGSEATYESGFVIDKFPISRPNLTFSTLTVSNMSPEDSSIYLCSVGNTLRTEAFFGQGTRLTVV.

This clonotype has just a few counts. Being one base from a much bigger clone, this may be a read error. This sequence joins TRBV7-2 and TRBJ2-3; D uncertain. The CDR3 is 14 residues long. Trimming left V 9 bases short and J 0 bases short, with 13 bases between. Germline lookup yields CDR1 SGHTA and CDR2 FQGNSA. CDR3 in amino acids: CASSKRLSTDTQYF. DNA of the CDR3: TGTGCCAGTTCGAAACGACTGAGCACAGATACGCAGTATTTT.

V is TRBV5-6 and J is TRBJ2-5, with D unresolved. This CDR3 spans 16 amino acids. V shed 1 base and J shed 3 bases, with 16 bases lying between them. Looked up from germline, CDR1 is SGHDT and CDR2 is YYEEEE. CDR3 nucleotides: TGTGCCAGCAGCTTGAAGTTGGCGACGGAAGAAGAGACCCAGTACTTC. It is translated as CASSLKLATEEETQYF.

CDR3 residues: CASRGTGGLAYEQYF. The CDR3 DNA reads TGTGCCAGCAGGGGAACAGGGGGCTTGGCCTACGAGCAGTACTTC. The chain recombines TRBV28 with TRBJ2-7; 9 positions agree with TRBD1. The CDR3 is made up of 15 amino acids. J gave up 2 bases and V 6 bases, and 8 bases lay outside the gene matches. Looked up from germline, CDR1 is MDHEN and CDR2 is SYDVKM.

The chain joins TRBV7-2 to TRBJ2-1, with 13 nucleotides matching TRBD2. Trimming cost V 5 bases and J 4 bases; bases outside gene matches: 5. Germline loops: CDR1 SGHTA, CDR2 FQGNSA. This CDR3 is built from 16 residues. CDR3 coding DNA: TGTGCCAGCAGCCATACTAGCGGGAGGGGATACAATGAGCAGTTCTTC. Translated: CASSHTSGRGYNEQFF.

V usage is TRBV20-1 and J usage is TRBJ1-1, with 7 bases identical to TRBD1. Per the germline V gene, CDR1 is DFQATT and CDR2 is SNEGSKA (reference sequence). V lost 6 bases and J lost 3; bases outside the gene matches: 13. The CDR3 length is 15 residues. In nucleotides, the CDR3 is TGCAGTGCACCGCACAGGGGCGGATCACACACTGAAGCTTTCTTT. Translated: CSAPHRGGSHTEAFF.